This T cell receptor beta chain is from a study of CD8 T cells in Susac syndrome. With random hexamers, reverse transcription was performed on about 0.45 to 1 ug of RNA. An immunoSEQ multiplex PCR amplified TCR beta CDR3 over 54 Vbeta and 13 Jbeta. TCRdb re-called the immunoSEQ multiplex PCR reads through MiXCR, storing one row per CDR3 protein. The sample lists about 100,000 distinct CDR3 sequences; 95% were seen once. The CDR3 is 14 amino acids. Germline V gene data show CDR1 as MGHDK and CDR2 as SYGVNS. V lost 8 bases to trimming and J lost 2 bases, with 15 bases between them. This clonotype was sampled from a human donor with Susac syndrome. The sequenced material came from CD8+ T cells from PBMCs. The chain recombines TRBV25-1 with TRBJ2-5; D remains ambiguous. The CDR3: CASSPPYEQETQYF. The CDR3 coding sequence is TGTGCCAGCTCCCCACCATATGAACAAGAGACCCAGTACTTC.